Following are 20 T cell receptor beta chains from one sample sequenced in a study of T cell responses to AZD1222 COVID-19 vaccine. Measured with immunoSEQ multiplex PCR; TCRdb has only the in-frame clones, and not every one. The repertoire holds some 120,000 clones, with roughly 89% as singletons. Specimen: peripheral blood, collected on day 0 of AZD1222 vaccination. The source is an adult in good health.

The chain combines TRBV20-1 with TRBJ1-5, with D tentatively TRBD1 (6 bases). CDR1 and CDR2 (germline): DFQATT, SNEGSKA (reference sequence). V lost 0 bases and J lost 12, with 9 bases in between. The CDR3 is 11 amino acids. CDR3 region: CSARDNRVQHF. CDR3 sequence (DNA): TGCAGTGCTAGAGACAACAGGGTCCAGCATTTT.

The chain links TRBV11-2 to TRBJ1-3; possible D gene TRBD1, 5 bases. In germline, CDR1 is SGHAT, CDR2 FQNNGV. The V end lost 6 bases, the J end lost 0 bases, and 15 bases lay between the germline ends. The CDR3 spans 16 residues. The chain's CDR3 is CASSLNTGVSGNTIYF. CDR3 DNA sequence: TGTGCCAGCAGTTTGAACACAGGCGTCTCTGGAAACACCATATATTTT.

This rearrangement joins TRBV6-2 or TRBV6-3 to TRBJ2-1; tentative D call: TRBD2 (6 bases). CDR1 and CDR2 from the germline V gene are MNHEY and SVGEGT. V was trimmed by 2 bases and J by 8 bases, leaving 19 bases between them. This CDR3 region has 16 residues. The CDR3 loop is CASSYPPPGVDYEQFF. The DNA of the CDR3 is TGTGCCAGCAGTTACCCCCCGCCGGGGGTCGACTATGAGCAGTTCTTC.

This clone was detected only a few times. The chain is built from TRBV4-3 and TRBJ2-7, with D perhaps matching TRBD1 or TRBD2 (6 bases each). The V gene's germline CDR1 is LGHNA and CDR2 YSLEER. The CDR3 loop spans 15 amino acids. V was trimmed by 1 base and J by 2 bases, leaving 12 bases between them. The CDR3 loop reads CASSQGAGEAYEQYF. CDR3 bases: TGCGCCAGCAGCCAAGGAGCAGGGGAGGCCTACGAGCAGTACTTC.

The CDR3 sequence: CASSLMGLSTDTQYF. The CDR3 coding sequence is TGTGCCAGCAGCTTAATGGGACTGAGCACAGATACGCAGTATTTT. J is TRBJ2-3 and V is TRBV7-3; possible D gene TRBD2, 6 bases. V was cut by 1 base and J by 0 bases, with 8 bases left in between. CDR3 length equals 15 residues. Germline V CDR1 and CDR2: SGHTA, FQGTGA.

The V call is TRBV5-6, the J call TRBJ2-7; no clear D gene. Germline CDR1 and CDR2: SGHDT and YYEEEE. The CDR3 contains 15 residues. The V and J ends lost 0 bases and 7 bases respectively, with 17 bases between them. The CDR3 nucleotides are TGTGCCAGCAGCTTGGACTCGACGACCCTCTCGGAGCAGTACTTC. Translating gives CASSLDSTTLSEQYF.

The genes are TRBV7-2 and TRBJ1-2; the D gene is possibly TRBD1 (6 bases). The CDR3 loop spans 15 amino acids. Germline CDR1 and CDR2: SGHTA and FQGNSA. V lost 4 bases and J lost 4, with 16 bases in between. Here the CDR3 reads CASSSQGRSSYGYTF. CDR3 nucleotide sequence: TGTGCCAGCAGCTCACAGGGACGGAGTTCCTATGGCTACACCTTC.

The chain joins TRBV3-1 (or the pseudogene TRBV3-2) to TRBJ2-3; D remains ambiguous. The V and J ends lost 3 bases and 3 bases respectively, with 10 bases between them. This CDR3 is built from 14 residues. CDR1 is LGHDT and CDR2 is YNNKEL in the germline V gene (reference sequence). CDR3 in DNA: TGTGCCAGCAGCCATTCCTTAGCAACAGATACGCAGTATTTT. It yields the protein CASSHSLATDTQYF.

The V gene is TRBV5-6, the J gene TRBJ2-2, with a tentative D call TRBD2 (6 bases). V was trimmed by 4 bases and J by 6 bases, leaving 19 bases between them. This CDR3 spans 16 amino acids. Germline V CDR1 and CDR2: SGHDT, YYEEEE. The CDR3 DNA reads as TGTGCCAGCAGCGCGGGACTGGGCAGTGTGTCCGGGGAGCTGTTTTTT. Amino acids: CASSAGLGSVSGELFF.

The chain employs TRBV29-1 and TRBJ1-2, with 10 bases lining up with TRBD1. The J segment lost 6 bases and the V segment lost 5 bases, leaving 9 bases of the junction unmatched. This CDR3 spans 14 amino acids. Germline CDR1 is SQVTM and CDR2 is ANQGSEA. This CDR3 is CSVTRDRGRDGYTF. CDR3 nucleotides: TGCAGCGTTACCCGGGACAGGGGACGGGATGGCTACACCTTC.

V usage is TRBV14 and J usage is TRBJ1-5; no reliable D call. CDR3 length: 13 amino acids. Looked up from germline, CDR1 is SGHDN and CDR2 is FVKESK. V was pared by 6 bases and J by 0 bases, with 6 bases between. CDR3 residues: CASSPDSNQPQHF. DNA of the CDR3: TGTGCCAGCAGTCCAGATAGCAATCAGCCCCAGCATTTT.

The CDR3 sequence is CASSQVRPGQGIGKNSPLHF. In DNA form, the CDR3 reads TGTGCCAGCAGCCAAGTTCGCCCGGGACAGGGGATCGGGAAGAATTCACCCCTCCACTTT. This chain uses TRBV14 with TRBJ1-6, with 10 bases that match TRBD1. The germline V gene encodes CDR1 SGHDN and CDR2 FVKESK. The CDR3 is 20 residues long. V lost 1 base, J lost 7 bases, and 16 bases stayed unmatched. Filled out from reference TRBV14 and TRBJ1-6, the complete variable domain reads EAGVTQFPSHSVIEKGQTVTLRCDPISGHDNLYWYRRVMGKEIKFLLHFVKESKQDESGMPNNRFLAERTGGTYSTLKVQPAELEDSGVYFCASSQVRPGQGIGKNSPLHFGNGTRLTVT.

The J gene is TRBJ1-1, the V gene TRBV3-1 (or the pseudogene TRBV3-2); D not resolved. Germline CDR1 reads LGHDT; CDR2 reads YNNKEL (reference sequence). Trimming shortened V by 0 bases and J by 0 bases, and 5 bases separated the two germline ends. The length of the CDR3 is 14 residues. The CDR3 region is CASSQDMLNTEAFF. Here the CDR3 DNA reads TGTGCCAGCAGCCAAGATATGCTGAACACTGAAGCTTTCTTT.

This chain links TRBV14 with TRBJ1-2; possible D gene TRBD1, 6 bases. V lost 0 bases to trimming and J lost 8 bases, with 16 bases between them. The CDR3 totals 15 residues. From germline, CDR1 is SGHDN and CDR2 FVKESK. CDR3 sequence reads: CASSQDHLQGPGYTF. CDR3 DNA: TGTGCCAGCAGCCAAGATCATCTACAGGGACCCGGCTACACCTTC.

The gene calls are TRBV10-3 and TRBJ2-2; 8 bases agree with TRBD1. This CDR3 is built from 16 residues. The ends lost 1 base at V and 1 base at J; junction bases unmatched: 2. Germline-derived CDR1 and CDR2 are ENHRY and SYGVKD. The CDR3 region is CAISELGTGNTGELFF. In DNA, the CDR3 is TGTGCCATCAGTGAGTTGGGGACAGGGAACACCGGGGAGCTGTTTTTT.

The chain carries TRBV9 and TRBJ1-4; 9 positions agree with TRBD1. The germline gives CDR1 SGDLS, CDR2 YYNGEE. With V trimmed by 4 bases and J by 7 bases, 8 bases remained unmatched. There are 15 residues in the CDR3. DNA for the CDR3: TGTGCCAGCAGCTCACCGACAGGGGGGGGTGAAAAACTGTTTTTT. Translation: CASSSPTGGGEKLFF.

The V and J genes are TRBV4-2 and TRBJ1-6; D is undetermined. V lost 2 bases and J lost 6, with 23 bases in between. Per germline, CDR1 LGHNA and CDR2 YNFKEQ. The CDR3 length is 19 residues. This chain's CDR3 is CASSQMGMGRSEGNSPLHF. The CDR3, as DNA: TGTGCCAGCAGCCAAATGGGGATGGGAAGATCCGAAGGTAATTCACCCCTCCACTTT.

A remark on this clone: This sample also contains other DNA sequences that code for the same CDR3. This rearrangement joins TRBV7-8 to TRBJ2-5, with 9 bases fitting TRBD1. Germline CDR1 reads SGHVS; CDR2 reads FQNEAQ. This CDR3 comprises 14 residues. The junction had 4 bases not matched to a gene; V was cut back by 5 bases and J by 3 bases. The CDR3 nucleotides are TGTGCCAGCAGCCCGGGACAGGGTGAAGAGACCCAGTACTTC. As protein: CASSPGQGEETQYF.

This clone has just a few counts. The rearrangement uses TRBV5-1 and TRBJ2-1; weak D call: TRBD2 (6 bases). The CDR3 runs 15 residues. Trimming stripped 0 bases from V and 2 bases from J, with 9 bases between. Germline V gives CDR1 SGHRS, CDR2 YFSETQ. Here the CDR3 DNA reads TGCGCCAGCAGCTTGGCGGGAGAGGCCTACAATGAGCAGTTCTTC. Its translation is CASSLAGEAYNEQFF.

The CDR3 nucleotides read TGTGCCAGCAGTTTATGGGGGCGGGAGATCTACAATGAGCAGTTCTTC. Amino acids: CASSLWGREIYNEQFF. The gene calls are TRBV27 and TRBJ2-1; D perhaps matches TRBD2 (7 bases). The CDR3 is made up of 16 amino acids. CDR1 is MNHEY, CDR2 SMNVEV, per germline (reference sequence). V was trimmed by 1 base and J by 3 bases, leaving 13 bases between them.